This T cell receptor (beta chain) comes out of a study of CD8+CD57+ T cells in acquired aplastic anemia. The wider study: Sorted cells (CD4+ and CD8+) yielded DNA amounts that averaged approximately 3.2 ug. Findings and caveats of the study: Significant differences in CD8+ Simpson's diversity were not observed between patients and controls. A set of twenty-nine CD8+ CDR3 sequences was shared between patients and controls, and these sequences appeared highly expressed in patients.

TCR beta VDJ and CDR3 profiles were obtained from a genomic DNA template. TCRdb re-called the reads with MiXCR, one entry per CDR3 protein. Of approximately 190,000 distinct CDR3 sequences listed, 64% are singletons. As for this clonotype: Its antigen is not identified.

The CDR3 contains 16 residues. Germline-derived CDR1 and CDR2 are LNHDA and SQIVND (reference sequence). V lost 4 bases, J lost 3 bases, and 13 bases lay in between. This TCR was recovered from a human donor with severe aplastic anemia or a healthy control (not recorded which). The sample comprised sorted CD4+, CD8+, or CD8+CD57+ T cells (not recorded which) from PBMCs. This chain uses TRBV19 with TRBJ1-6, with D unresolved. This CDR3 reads CASSKQRTGYNSPLHF. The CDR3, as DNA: TGTGCCAGTAGTAAACAAAGGACGGGCTATAATTCACCCCTCCACTTT. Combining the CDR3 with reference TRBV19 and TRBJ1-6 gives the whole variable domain DGGITQSPKYLFRKEGQNVTLSCEQNLNHDAMYWYRQDPGQGLRLIYYSQIVNDFQKGDIAEGYSVSREKKESFPLTVTSAQKNPTAFYLCASSKQRTGYNSPLHFGNGTRLTVT.